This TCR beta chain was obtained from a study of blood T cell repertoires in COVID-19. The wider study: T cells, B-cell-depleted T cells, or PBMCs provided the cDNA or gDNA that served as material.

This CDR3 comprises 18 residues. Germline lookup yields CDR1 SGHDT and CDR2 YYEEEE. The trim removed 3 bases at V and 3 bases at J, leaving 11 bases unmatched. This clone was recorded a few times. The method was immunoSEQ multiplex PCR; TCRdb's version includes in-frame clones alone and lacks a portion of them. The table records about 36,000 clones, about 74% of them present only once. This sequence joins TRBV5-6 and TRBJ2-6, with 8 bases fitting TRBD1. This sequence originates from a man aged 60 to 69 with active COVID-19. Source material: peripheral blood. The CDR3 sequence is CASSSPGQVFYGANVLTF. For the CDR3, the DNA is TGTGCCAGCAGCTCACCGGGACAGGTGTTTTATGGGGCCAACGTCCTGACTTTC.